The clone carrying this T cell receptor beta chain was seen more than once but under ten times. Between the trimmed V and J ends, which lost 2 bases and 6 bases, there was a span of 13 bases. Germline CDR1 SGHKS, CDR2 YYEKEE (reference sequence). CDR3 length: 14 amino acids. TCRdb called the 5' RACE reads again in MiXCR, with one record for every CDR3 protein. This table holds a few hundred thousand distinct CDR3 sequences, 7% to 9% found once. This entry comes from a study of T cells after yellow fever vaccination. This rearrangement joins TRBV5-5 to TRBJ2-3, with D tentatively TRBD2 (5 bases). This specimen was PBMCs, taken more than 40 days after the first yellow fever vaccination. The sequence was collected from a man between 18 and 35 years old who received the YFV17D yellow fever vaccine. The DNA of the CDR3 is TGTGCCAGCAGCTTAGCGGATGGATTGGATACGCAGTATTTT. It encodes CASSLADGLDTQYF.